Listed here are 2 T cell receptor beta chains from one sample, sequenced in a study of early T cells in non-severe SARS-CoV-2 infection. From the 5' RACE reads, TCRdb called clonotypes with MiXCR, one entry per CDR3 protein. The sample carries more than 25,000 distinct CDR3 sequences, 5.5% to 6.5% recorded once. Sequencing input: whole blood. The receptors originated from an adult who was a healthcare worker with PCR-confirmed SARS-CoV-2 infection or an uninfected control (not recorded which).

This chain links TRBV24-1 with TRBJ1-4; 10 bases are shared with TRBD1. V dropped 3 bases and J dropped 6; count of bases not matched to a gene: 3. Germline assignment: CDR1 KGHDR and CDR2 SFDVKD. The CDR3 covers 15 residues. CDR3 protein: CATSDAGTGDEKLFF. CDR3 nucleotides: TGTGCCACCAGTGATGCCGGGACAGGGGATGAAAAACTGTTTTTT.

The table lists this clonotype with a few counts. V is TRBV12-3 or TRBV12-4 and J is TRBJ2-3, with unresolved D. Trimming took 4 bases from V and 4 from J, leaving 15 bases between them. The CDR3 contains 15 residues. The CDR3 reads CASSSSLVSADTQYF. The CDR3 DNA reads as TGTGCCAGCAGTTCCAGCCTTGTAAGCGCAGATACGCAGTATTTT.